A selection of T cell receptor beta chains follows, all from one sample in a study of blood T cell repertoires in COVID-19. Clones were sequenced by immunoSEQ multiplex PCR, and TCRdb holds only the in-frame ones, with some missing. The top ten clones hold approximately 2.4% of a sample with roughly 250,000 clones, roughly 90% of them seen once. The specimen was PBMCs or T cells enriched from blood (not recorded which). The receptor source for this set is a woman aged 40 to 50 with acute COVID-19. The CDR3 runs from the conserved cysteine through the conserved F or W. Fields, in order: CDR3 length, V gene, J gene, D gene, clone size, CDR3 DNA, CDR3 protein. The D gene is left open where the match is weak. Clone sizes are given selectively: once, few, many, or a class where the clone is expanded.

>14|TRBV7-9|TRBJ2-2|-|once
TGTGCCAGCAGCCCACAGCTGAACACCGGGGAGCTGTTTTTT
CASSPQLNTGELFF
>13|TRBV2|TRBJ1-1|-|-
TGTGCCAGCAGTGAGGGGCTACTTACTGAAGCTTTCTTT
CASSEGLLTEAFF
>14|TRBV24-1|TRBJ2-3|-|-
TGTGCCACCAGTGAAACAGGGAGCACAGATACGCAGTATTTT
CATSETGSTDTQYF
>16|TRBV2|TRBJ2-3|TRBD2|once
TGTGCCAGCAGTGAAGTGATAGCGGGGAGCACAGATACGCAGTATTTT
CASSEVIAGSTDTQYF
>12|TRBV11-3|TRBJ2-1|-|-
TGTGCCAGCAGCTCTAGGGAGGATGAGCAGTTCTTC
CASSSREDEQFF
>16|TRBV15|TRBJ2-1|TRBD2|-
TGTGCCACCAGCAGAGATCGCGCGGGAGCTGCATATGAGCAGTTCTTC
CATSRDRAGAAYEQFF
>14|TRBV6-5|TRBJ1-1|-|-
TGTGCCAGCAGTTACGGGGGGAGGAACACTGAAGCTTTCTTT
CASSYGGRNTEAFF
>12|TRBV12-3/TRBV12-4|TRBJ2-1|-|-
TGTGCCAGCAGTTTCTGGCAGGCGCCGCAGTTCTTC
CASSFWQAPQFF
>17|TRBV1|TRBJ2-3|-|-
TGCACCAGCAGCCTCCAGGGGGGAGCGTGCGGCACAGATACGCAGTATTTT
CTSSLQGGACGTDTQYF
>15|TRBV9|TRBJ1-6|TRBD1|-
TGTGCCAGCAGCTACCGGACAGGGAGAAATTCACCCCTCCACTTT
CASSYRTGRNSPLHF
>22|TRBV27|TRBJ2-4|TRBD1|-
TGTGCCAGCAGTCCCTACCGTCCTACGAGGGGCTACCGGGACAGTGGGTTGGGCATTCAGTACTTC
CASSPYRPTRGYRDSGLGIQYF
>16|TRBV6-1|TRBJ2-7|TRBD2|-
TGTGCCAGCAGTGATCGGGGGCGGGGGGCAGCCTACGAGCAGTACTTC
CASSDRGRGAAYEQYF
>18|TRBV3-1/TRBV3-2|TRBJ1-6|-|-
TGTGCCAGCAGCCCGAGGGAAAAGGGTAAAATCTATAATTCACCCCTCCACTTT
CASSPREKGKIYNSPLHF